These T cell receptor beta chains were read from a single sample in a study of OX40 agonist ivuxolimab in advanced cancers. Generated by immunoSEQ multiplex PCR, the TCRdb table keeps only in-frame clones and is missing some. The sample yields 50,000 to 65,000 clones, approximately 87% seen once. Sequenced material: CD4+ or CD8+ T cells sorted from blood, taken in a trial of the OX40 agonist ivuxolimab. The receptors shown here come from an adult with an advanced solid tumor such as melanoma, head and neck, liver or kidney cancer. Both conserved end residues are part of each CDR3.

CDR3 length	V gene	CDR3 protein
13	TRBV6-5	CAISGAGGFEAFF
13	TRBV2	CASSEFGENIQYF
11	TRBV29-1	CSVEEAGHHTF
15	TRBV27	CASTNQGANNSPLHF
14	TRBV6-1	CASSTGGGYYGYTF
17	TRBV18	CASATWPQGSSTGELFF
14	TRBV5-1	CASSNQGQGEKLFF
13	TRBV5-1	CASSGGQNTEAFF
17	TRBV19	CASSIARGVASYNEQFF
17	TRBV18	CASSPRGQGAVSYEQYF
14	TRBV30	CAWKRTELNTEAFF
19	TRBV9	CASSDPIGTSGLSTDTQYF
12	TRBV5-1	CASSRGNTEAFF
15	TRBV10-2	CASSATGTSNQPQHF
12	TRBV5-1	CASSLGQETQYF
14	TRBV7-2	CASSLRQGNTEAFF
14	TRBV19	CASSIGPETGELFF
11	TRBV29-1	CSVGQLYGYTF
14	TRBV18	CASSPAGGLETQYF
15	TRBV6-5	CASSYSGQESYEQYF
14	TRBV21-1	CASSKVRQGWEQYF
15	TRBV5-1	CASSLGGHGTDTQYF
16	TRBV4-2	CASSLAEGYYNSPLHF
12	TRBV6-5	CASRNRGLEQFF
17	TRBV9	CASSAWGRGGDNSPLHF
13	TRBV6-6	CASRGTVAFSQYF
14	TRBV6-5	CASSRTTGYYGYTF
13	TRBV19	CASGKGRNEKLFF
15	TRBV6-5	CASYTFRAPTEKLFF
13	TRBV14	CASSPRGDAEAFF
14	TRBV5-1	CASSSGGSQETQYF
19	TRBV7-9	CASSFYRGPQIAGANVLTF
20	TRBV13	CASSFTPRVAGGPSTDTQYF
14	TRBV5-1	CASSLKAGSTEAFF
16	TRBV30	CAWSVRAGANTGELFF
15	TRBV7-9	CASSSSGWGNSPLHF